Below, one TCR beta chain is given with its context. The sample comes from a study of T cell changes during pregnancy in multiple sclerosis. Measured with immunoSEQ multiplex PCR; TCRdb has only the in-frame clones, and not every one. This table holds under 15,000 clones, about 88% found once. V lost 3 bases and J lost 5; bases outside the gene matches: 10. Germline lookup yields CDR1 SNHLY and CDR2 FYNNEI. The CDR3 has 16 amino acids. The sequence was collected from a female donor in good health, enrolled as a control in a pregnancy study. The sample was CD8+ T cells from peripheral blood mononuclear cells, taken in the second trimester of pregnancy. V is TRBV2 and J is TRBJ2-1; 7 bases agree with TRBD2. The CDR3 sequence is CASSEGWTSGDNEQFF. The CDR3 bases are TGTGCCAGCAGTGAGGGTTGGACTAGTGGAGACAATGAGCAGTTCTTC.